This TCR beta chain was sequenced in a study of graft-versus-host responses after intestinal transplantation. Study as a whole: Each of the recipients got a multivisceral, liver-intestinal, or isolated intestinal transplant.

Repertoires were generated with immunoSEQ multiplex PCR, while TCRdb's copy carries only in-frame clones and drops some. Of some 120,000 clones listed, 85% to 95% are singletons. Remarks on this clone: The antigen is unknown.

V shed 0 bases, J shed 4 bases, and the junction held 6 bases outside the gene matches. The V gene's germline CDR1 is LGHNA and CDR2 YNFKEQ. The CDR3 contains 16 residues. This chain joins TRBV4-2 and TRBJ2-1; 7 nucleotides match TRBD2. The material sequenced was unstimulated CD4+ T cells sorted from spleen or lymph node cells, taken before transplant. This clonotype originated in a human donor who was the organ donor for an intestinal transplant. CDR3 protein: CASSQDRQREYNEQFF. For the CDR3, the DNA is TGTGCCAGCAGCCAAGATCGACAGCGGGAATACAATGAGCAGTTCTTC.